Listed below are T cell receptor beta chains from one sample, sequenced in a study of T-cell reconstitution after alpha-beta-depleted transplantation in children. Each CDR3 protein gets one entry after TCRdb re-called the PCR reads with MiXCR. This sample has approximately 500,000 distinct CDR3 sequences; about 11% occur once, and the top ten carry approximately 2%. Specimen: PBMCs, collected before TCRalphabeta/CD19-depleted stem cell transplant. These receptors were obtained from a child aged 2-15 years with inherited bone marrow failure, due to receive a stem cell transplant. CDR3s include the opening cysteine and the closing phenylalanine or tryptophan. The order of the fields is CDR3 length, D gene, J gene, V gene, clone size, CDR3 DNA, CDR3 protein. The D gene is left open where the match is weak. Size is stated for part of the rows, as once, few or many counts, or as a class when the clone is expanded.

>14|TRBD1|TRBJ2-7|TRBV9|many
TGTGCCAGCAGCCCGACAGGGTCCCATTACGAGCAGTACTTC
CASSPTGSHYEQYF
>16|TRBD1|TRBJ1-5|TRBV10-3|many
TGTGCCATCAGTGACGGGACAGGAGATAGCAATCAGCCCCAGCATTTT
CAISDGTGDSNQPQHF
>16|.|TRBJ2-1|TRBV7-2|few
TGTGCCAGCAGCCGCCCTGGGGGAGGGGGCTACAATGAGCAGTTCTTC
CASSRPGGGGYNEQFF
>13|.|TRBJ1-2|TRBV6-1|many
TGTGCCAGCAGTCCGAGACATGTCTATGGCTACACCTTC
CASSPRHVYGYTF
>12|.|TRBJ2-2|TRBV6-2/TRBV6-3|.
TGTGCCAGCAAAAGGGAAACCGGGGAGCTGTTTTTT
CASKRETGELFF
>19|.|TRBJ2-3|TRBV4-3|many
TGCGCCAGCAGCCAAGATAATCGCCCGGGAGCCGCCCCCGCAGATACGCAGTATTTT
CASSQDNRPGAAPADTQYF
>14|TRBD1|TRBJ1-3|TRBV12-3/TRBV12-4|.
TGTGCCACCAGACAGGGGGCATCTGGAAACACCATATATTTT
CATRQGASGNTIYF
>15|.|TRBJ1-5|TRBV4-2|.
TGTGCCAGCAGCCAAGCCAGGGAGGACGGTCAGCCCCAGCATTTT
CASSQAREDGQPQHF
>15|.|TRBJ2-2|TRBV19|.
TGTGCCAGTAGTAACCCCGCCATTCGGACCGGGGAGCTGTTTTTT
CASSNPAIRTGELFF
>17|TRBD2|TRBJ2-1|TRBV10-3|many
TGTGCCATCAGCCTACCATTTCGACTAGCGGGAAGGCATGAGCAGTTCTTC
CAISLPFRLAGRHEQFF
>15|TRBD1|TRBJ2-1|TRBV7-9|many
TGTGCCAGCAGCTGGGACAGGGGCGTTTACAATGAGCAGTTCTTC
CASSWDRGVYNEQFF
>16|.|TRBJ1-3|TRBV7-9|.
TGTGCCAGCAGCTTCCGAACAGGGCCCTCTGGAAACACCATATATTTT
CASSFRTGPSGNTIYF
>13|.|TRBJ2-5|TRBV7-2|few
TGTGCCAGCAGCTTAGGGCTACGGGAGCCCCAGTACTTC
CASSLGLREPQYF
>16|.|TRBJ1-2|TRBV25-1|.
TGTGCCAGCAGTCAGGCCACCGGCGAGGGGGTCGATGGCTACACCTTC
CASSQATGEGVDGYTF
>13|.|TRBJ2-3|TRBV5-1|many
TGCGCCAGCAGCTTACAGACCACAGATACGCAGTATTTT
CASSLQTTDTQYF
>13|TRBD2|TRBJ2-4|TRBV19|many
TGTGCCAGTAGTATGGGGGGGAGAAACATTCAGTACTTC
CASSMGGRNIQYF
>14|TRBD2|TRBJ2-7|TRBV29-1|many
TGCAGCGTTGAAGACAGGGAGGGAACCTACGAGCAGTACTTC
CSVEDREGTYEQYF
>14|.|TRBJ1-5|TRBV12-3/TRBV12-4|many
TGTGCCAGCGTGTGGGGAGATCGCAATCAGCCCCAGCATTTT
CASVWGDRNQPQHF
>18|.|TRBJ2-7|TRBV27|few
TGTGCCAGTTCCGTGACTAGGTGGGGGGAATCGGACTCCTACGAGCAGTACTTC
CASSVTRWGESDSYEQYF
>14|.|TRBJ2-2|TRBV9|many
TGTGCCAGCAGCTCCGGGACGATCGGCAGGGAGCTGTTTTTT
CASSSGTIGRELFF
>14|.|TRBJ1-2|TRBV29-1|many
TGCAGCGTAAGTCGGGACACTACTAATTATGGCTACACCTTC
CSVSRDTTNYGYTF
>16|.|TRBJ2-1|TRBV4-1|few
TGCGCCAGCAGCCAAGAAGCGCCACCTTTCTACAATGAGCAGTTCTTC
CASSQEAPPFYNEQFF
>16|TRBD1|TRBJ1-6|TRBV4-3|many
TGCGCCAGCAGCCAAGACCCGGGACAGGGGTATTCACCCCTCCACTTT
CASSQDPGQGYSPLHF
>15|.|TRBJ1-1|TRBV12-3/TRBV12-4|many
TGTGCCAGCAGTTTAGGGCCGGGGTTGAACACTGAAGCTTTCTTT
CASSLGPGLNTEAFF
>13|.|TRBJ2-7|TRBV7-2|few
TGTGCCAGCGGTCTGAGGTCGGCGAGTGAGCAGTACTTC
CASGLRSASEQYF
>13|TRBD2|TRBJ2-1|TRBV11-2|many
TGTGCCAGCAGCTTCGTAGCGGGAACTGAGCAGTTCTTC
CASSFVAGTEQFF
>16|TRBD1|TRBJ1-5|TRBV18|few
TGTGCCAGCTCACCCGGGACAGGGGTAAGCAATCAGCCCCAGCATTTT
CASSPGTGVSNQPQHF
>15|.|TRBJ2-2|TRBV19|few
TGTGCCAGTAGTCCGTTCCGAGTGGGCACCGGGGAGCTGTTTTTT
CASSPFRVGTGELFF
>15|TRBD1|TRBJ2-2|TRBV10-3|many
TGTGCCATCAGCCCGACAGGGGGCAGAACCGGGGAGCTGTTTTTT
CAISPTGGRTGELFF
>13|.|TRBJ2-7|TRBV6-6|few
TGTGCCAGTCTCCTGGGCGACCCCTACGAGCAGTACTTC
CASLLGDPYEQYF
>14|.|TRBJ2-7|TRBV5-1|many
TGCGCCAGCAGCGAGACCGGGACTCACTACGAGCAGTACTTC
CASSETGTHYEQYF
>16|TRBD2|TRBJ2-3|TRBV20-1|.
TGCAGTGCTAGACCCGGGACTAGCGGGAGACAAGATACGCAGTATTTT
CSARPGTSGRQDTQYF
>14|.|TRBJ2-2|TRBV27|many
TGTGCCAGCAGTTTAATGGCGGTCACCGGGGAGCTGTTTTTT
CASSLMAVTGELFF
>12|.|TRBJ2-5|TRBV29-1|.
TGCAGCGAAGGAGGCCGCCAAGAGACCCAGTACTTC
CSEGGRQETQYF
>14|.|TRBJ2-1|TRBV5-4|many
TGTGCCAGCAGACCCCAGGGAGCGGACAATGAGCAGTTCTTC
CASRPQGADNEQFF
>15|.|TRBJ2-3|TRBV5-4|.
TGTGCCAGCAGCCTAGGGGGGCAGAGCACAGATACGCAGTATTTT
CASSLGGQSTDTQYF
>14|TRBD2|TRBJ2-1|TRBV19|.
TGTGCCAGTAGTAAACTAGCGGGAGGCAATGAGCAGTTCTTC
CASSKLAGGNEQFF
>16|.|TRBJ2-3|TRBV4-1|many
TGCGCCAGCAGCCAGACCGTTTGGGGGAGGTCAGATACGCAGTATTTT
CASSQTVWGRSDTQYF
>12|.|TRBJ2-2|TRBV12-3/TRBV12-4|many
TGTGCCAGCAGTCCCGAATCCGGGGAGCTGTTTTTT
CASSPESGELFF